This T cell receptor (beta chain) comes out of a study of blood T cell repertoires in COVID-19. Profiled with immunoSEQ multiplex PCR; TCRdb holds only in-frame clones, not every one. The repertoire holds 150,000 or so clones, with around 80% as singletons. Deletions cut 6 bases from V and 11 bases from J, with 19 bases between. The length of the CDR3 is 13 residues. CDR1 and CDR2 from the germline V gene are SNHLY and FYNNEI. Sequencing used PBMCs or T cells enriched from blood (not recorded which). The chain carries TRBV2 and TRBJ1-1, with D possibly TRBD1 on 5 matching bases. This TCR derives from a woman aged 50 to 60 who had recovered from COVID-19. CDR3 sequence: CASRNSGRGEAFF. In DNA form, the CDR3 reads TGTGCCAGCAGAAACTCTGGTAGGGGTGAGGCTTTCTTT.